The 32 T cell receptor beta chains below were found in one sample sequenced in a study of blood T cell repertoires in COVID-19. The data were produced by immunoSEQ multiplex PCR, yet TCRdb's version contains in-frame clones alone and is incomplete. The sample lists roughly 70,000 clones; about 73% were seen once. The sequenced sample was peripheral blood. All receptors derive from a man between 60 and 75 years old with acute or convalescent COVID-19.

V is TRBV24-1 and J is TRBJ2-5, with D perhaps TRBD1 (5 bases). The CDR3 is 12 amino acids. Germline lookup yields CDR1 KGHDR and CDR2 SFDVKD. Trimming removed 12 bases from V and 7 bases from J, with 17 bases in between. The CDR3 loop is CASAGGAGTQYF. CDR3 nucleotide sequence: TGTGCCTCCGCAGGTGGGGCAGGGACCCAGTACTTC.

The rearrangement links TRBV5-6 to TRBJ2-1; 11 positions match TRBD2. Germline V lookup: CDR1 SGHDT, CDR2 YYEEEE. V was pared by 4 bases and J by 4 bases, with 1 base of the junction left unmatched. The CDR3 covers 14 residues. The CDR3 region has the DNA TGTGCCAGCAGCATAGCGGGAGGGTACAATGAGCAGTTCTTC. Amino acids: CASSIAGGYNEQFF.

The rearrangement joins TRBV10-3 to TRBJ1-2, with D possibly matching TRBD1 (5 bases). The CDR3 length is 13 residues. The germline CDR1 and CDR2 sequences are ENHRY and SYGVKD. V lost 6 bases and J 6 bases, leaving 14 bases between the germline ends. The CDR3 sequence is CAIRWGDRDGYTF. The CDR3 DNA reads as TGTGCCATCAGGTGGGGGGATCGCGATGGCTACACCTTC.

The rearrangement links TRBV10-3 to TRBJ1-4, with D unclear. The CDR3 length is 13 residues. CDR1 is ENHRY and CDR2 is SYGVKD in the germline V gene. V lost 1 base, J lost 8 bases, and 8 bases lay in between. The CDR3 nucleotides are TGTGCCATCAGTGAGTTGGGGAGCGAAAAACTGTTTTTT. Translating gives CAISELGSEKLFF.

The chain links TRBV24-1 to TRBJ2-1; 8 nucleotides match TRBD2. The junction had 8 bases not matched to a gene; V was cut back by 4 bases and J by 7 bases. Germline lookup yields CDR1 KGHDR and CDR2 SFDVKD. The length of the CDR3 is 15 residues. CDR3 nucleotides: TGTGCCACCAGTGAGGCCGGGACTAGGGTAAATGAGCAGTTCTTC. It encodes CATSEAGTRVNEQFF.

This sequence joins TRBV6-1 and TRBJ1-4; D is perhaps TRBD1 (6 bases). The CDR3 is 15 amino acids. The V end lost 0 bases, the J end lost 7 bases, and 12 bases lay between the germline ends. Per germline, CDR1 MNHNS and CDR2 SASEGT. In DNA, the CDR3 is TGTGCCAGCAGTGAAGCTTCAGGGGTGGTTGAAAAACTGTTTTTT. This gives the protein CASSEASGVVEKLFF.

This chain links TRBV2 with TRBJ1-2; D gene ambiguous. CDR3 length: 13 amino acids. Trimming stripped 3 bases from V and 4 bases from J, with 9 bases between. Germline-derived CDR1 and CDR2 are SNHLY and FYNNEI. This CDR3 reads CASSEINSYGYTF. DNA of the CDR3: TGTGCCAGCAGTGAGATCAACTCCTATGGCTACACCTTC.

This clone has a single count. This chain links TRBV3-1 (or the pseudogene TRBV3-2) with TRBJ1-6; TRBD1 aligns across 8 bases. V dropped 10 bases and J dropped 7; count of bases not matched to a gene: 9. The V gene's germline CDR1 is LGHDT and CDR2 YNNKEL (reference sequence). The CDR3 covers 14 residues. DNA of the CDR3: TGTGCCACCCACCCTGGACAGGGAAATTCACCCCTCCACTTT. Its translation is CATHPGQGNSPLHF.

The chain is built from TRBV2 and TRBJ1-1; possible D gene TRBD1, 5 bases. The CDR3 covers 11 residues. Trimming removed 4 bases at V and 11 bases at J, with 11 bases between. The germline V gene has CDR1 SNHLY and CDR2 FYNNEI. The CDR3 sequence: CASSVGAMAFF. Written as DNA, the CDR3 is TGTGCCAGCAGTGTTGGGGCGATGGCTTTCTTT.

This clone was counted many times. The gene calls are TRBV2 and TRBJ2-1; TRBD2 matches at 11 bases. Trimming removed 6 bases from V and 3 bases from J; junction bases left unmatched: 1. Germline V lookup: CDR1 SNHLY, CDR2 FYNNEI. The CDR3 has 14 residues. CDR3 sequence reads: CASRGTSGYNEQFF. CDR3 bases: TGTGCCAGCAGGGGGACTAGCGGCTACAATGAGCAGTTCTTC.

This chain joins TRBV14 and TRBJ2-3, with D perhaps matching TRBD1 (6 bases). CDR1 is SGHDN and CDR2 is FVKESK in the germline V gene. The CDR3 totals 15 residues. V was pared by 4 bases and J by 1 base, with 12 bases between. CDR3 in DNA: TGTGCCAGCAGCCGTACAGGGCCGGGCACAGATACGCAGTATTTT. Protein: CASSRTGPGTDTQYF.

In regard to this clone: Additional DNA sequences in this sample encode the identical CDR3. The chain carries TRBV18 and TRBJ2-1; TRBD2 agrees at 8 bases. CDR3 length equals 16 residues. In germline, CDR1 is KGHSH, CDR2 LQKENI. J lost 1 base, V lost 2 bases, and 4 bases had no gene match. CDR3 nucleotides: TGTGCCAGCTCACCATCCGGGAGGGGTTCCTACAATGAGCAGTTCTTC. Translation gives CASSPSGRGSYNEQFF.

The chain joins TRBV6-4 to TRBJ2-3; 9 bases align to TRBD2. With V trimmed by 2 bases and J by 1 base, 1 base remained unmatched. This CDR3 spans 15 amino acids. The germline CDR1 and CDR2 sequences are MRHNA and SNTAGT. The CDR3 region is CASSDASGGTDTQYF. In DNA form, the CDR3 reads TGTGCCAGCAGTGACGCTAGCGGGGGCACAGATACGCAGTATTTT.

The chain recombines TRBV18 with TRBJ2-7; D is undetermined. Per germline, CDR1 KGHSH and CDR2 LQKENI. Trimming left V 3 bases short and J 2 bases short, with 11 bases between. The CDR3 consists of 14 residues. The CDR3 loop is CASSPGLTTYEQYV. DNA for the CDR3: TGTGCCAGCTCACCCGGGTTAACGACCTACGAGCAGTACGTC.

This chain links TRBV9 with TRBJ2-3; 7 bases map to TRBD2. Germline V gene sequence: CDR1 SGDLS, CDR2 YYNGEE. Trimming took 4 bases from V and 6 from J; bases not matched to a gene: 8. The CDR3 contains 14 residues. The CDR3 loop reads CASSPRLAYDTQYF. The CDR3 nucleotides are TGTGCCAGCAGCCCTAGACTAGCTTACGATACGCAGTATTTT.

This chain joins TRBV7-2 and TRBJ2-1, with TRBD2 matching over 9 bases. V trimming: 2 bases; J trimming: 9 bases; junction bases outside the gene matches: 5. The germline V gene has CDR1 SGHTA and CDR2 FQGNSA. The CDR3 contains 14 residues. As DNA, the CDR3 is TGTGCCAGCAGCTTACCTAGCGGGAAAGGTGAGCAGTTCTTC. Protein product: CASSLPSGKGEQFF.

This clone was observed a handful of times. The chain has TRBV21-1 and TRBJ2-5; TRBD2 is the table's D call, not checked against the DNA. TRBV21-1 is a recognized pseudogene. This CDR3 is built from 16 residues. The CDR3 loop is CAGRMAGATDQETQYF. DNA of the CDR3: TGTGCCGGCCGAATGGCGGGGGCCACCGACCAAGAGACCCAGTACTTC.

As DNA, the CDR3 is TGTGCCAGCAGCCCCTTGGGGGGGGGCGAGAACACCGGGGAGCTGTTTTTT. The encoded protein is CASSPLGGGENTGELFF. The chain recombines TRBV7-3 with TRBJ2-2, with a tentative D call TRBD2 (7 bases). This CDR3 has 17 residues. V lost 5 bases, J lost 1 base, and 17 bases lay in between. The germline gives CDR1 SGHTA, CDR2 FQGTGA.

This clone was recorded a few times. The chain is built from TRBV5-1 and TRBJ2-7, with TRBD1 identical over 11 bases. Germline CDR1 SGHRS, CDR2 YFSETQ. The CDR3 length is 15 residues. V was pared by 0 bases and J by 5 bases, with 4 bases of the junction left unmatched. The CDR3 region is CASSLVRTGGDEQYF. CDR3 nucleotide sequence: TGCGCCAGCAGCTTGGTAAGGACAGGGGGCGACGAGCAGTACTTC. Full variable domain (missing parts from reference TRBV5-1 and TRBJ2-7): KAGVTQTPRYLIKTRGQQVTLSCSPISGHRSVSWYQQTPGQGLQFLFEYFSETQRNKGNFPGRFSGRQFSNSRSEMNVSTLELGDSALYLCASSLVRTGGDEQYFGPGTRLTVT.

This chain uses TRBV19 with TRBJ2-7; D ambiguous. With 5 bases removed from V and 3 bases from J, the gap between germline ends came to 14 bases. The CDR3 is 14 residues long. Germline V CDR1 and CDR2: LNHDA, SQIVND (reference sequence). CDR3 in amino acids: CASSDSRVLYEQYF. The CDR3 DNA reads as TGTGCCAGTAGTGACTCCCGGGTCCTCTACGAGCAGTACTTC.

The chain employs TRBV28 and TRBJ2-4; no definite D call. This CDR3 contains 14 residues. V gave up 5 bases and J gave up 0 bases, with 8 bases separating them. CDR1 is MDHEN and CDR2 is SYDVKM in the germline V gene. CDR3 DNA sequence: TGTGCCAGCAGTCAAGAGATAGCCAAAAACATTCAGTACTTC. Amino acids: CASSQEIAKNIQYF.

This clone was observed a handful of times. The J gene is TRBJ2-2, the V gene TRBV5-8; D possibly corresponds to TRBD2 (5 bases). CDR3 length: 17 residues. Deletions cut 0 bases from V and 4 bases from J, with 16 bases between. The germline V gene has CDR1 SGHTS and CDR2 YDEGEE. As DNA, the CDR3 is TGTGCCAGCAGCTTGGATATGAGGGCCGATGGCACCGGGGAGCTGTTTTTT. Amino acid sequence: CASSLDMRADGTGELFF.

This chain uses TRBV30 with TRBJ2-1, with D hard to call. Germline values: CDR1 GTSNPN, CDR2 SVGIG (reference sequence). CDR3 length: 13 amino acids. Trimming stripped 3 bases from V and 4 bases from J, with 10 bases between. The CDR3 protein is CAWRGMTYNEQFF. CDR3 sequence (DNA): TGTGCCTGGAGGGGTATGACATACAATGAGCAGTTCTTC.

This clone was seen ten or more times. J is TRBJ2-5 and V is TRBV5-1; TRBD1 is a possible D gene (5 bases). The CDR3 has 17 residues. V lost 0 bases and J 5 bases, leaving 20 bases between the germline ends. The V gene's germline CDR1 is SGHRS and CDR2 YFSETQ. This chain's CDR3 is CASSLEVTGPLGETQYF. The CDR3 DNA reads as TGCGCCAGCAGCTTGGAAGTCACAGGACCGCTGGGGGAGACCCAGTACTTC.

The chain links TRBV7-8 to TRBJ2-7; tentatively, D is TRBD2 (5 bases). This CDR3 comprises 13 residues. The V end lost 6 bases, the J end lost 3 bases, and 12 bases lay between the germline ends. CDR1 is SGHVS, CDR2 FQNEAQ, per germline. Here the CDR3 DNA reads TGTGCCAGCAGTCCTGGACTGGGCTACGAGCAGTACTTC. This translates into CASSPGLGYEQYF. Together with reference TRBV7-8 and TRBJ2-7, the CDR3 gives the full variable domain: GAGVSQSPRYKVAKRGQDVALRCDPISGHVSLFWYQQALGQGPEFLTYFQNEAQLDKSGLPSDRFFAERPEGSVSTLKIQRTQQEDSAVYLCASSPGLGYEQYFGPGTRLTVT.

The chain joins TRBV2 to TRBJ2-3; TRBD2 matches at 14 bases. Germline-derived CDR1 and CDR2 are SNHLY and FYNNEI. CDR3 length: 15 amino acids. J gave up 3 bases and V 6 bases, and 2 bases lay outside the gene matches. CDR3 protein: CASRGLAGVTDTQYF. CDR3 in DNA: TGTGCCAGCAGGGGACTAGCGGGAGTTACAGATACGCAGTATTTT.

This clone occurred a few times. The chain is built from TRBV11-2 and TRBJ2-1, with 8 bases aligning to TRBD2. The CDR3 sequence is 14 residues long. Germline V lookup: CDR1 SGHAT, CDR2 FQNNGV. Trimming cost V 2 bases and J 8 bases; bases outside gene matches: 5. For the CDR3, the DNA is TGTGCCAGCAGCTTAAATGTAGCGGGGCATGAGCAGTTCTTC. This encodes CASSLNVAGHEQFF.

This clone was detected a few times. CDR3 region: CASTCGGDDTIYF. The CDR3 DNA reads as TGTGCCAGCACCTGCGGGGGTGATGACACCATATATTTT. The rearrangement links TRBV12-3 or TRBV12-4 to TRBJ1-3; D is perhaps TRBD1 (5 bases). This CDR3 region has 13 residues. V lost 7 bases and J lost 8, with 15 bases in between.

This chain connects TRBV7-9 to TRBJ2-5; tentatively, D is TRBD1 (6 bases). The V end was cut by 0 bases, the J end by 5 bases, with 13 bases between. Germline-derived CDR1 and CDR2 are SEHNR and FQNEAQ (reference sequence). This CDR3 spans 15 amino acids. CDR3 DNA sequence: TGTGCCAGCAGCTTAGCCCAGGGGCAGGGGGAGACCCAGTACTTC. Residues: CASSLAQGQGETQYF.

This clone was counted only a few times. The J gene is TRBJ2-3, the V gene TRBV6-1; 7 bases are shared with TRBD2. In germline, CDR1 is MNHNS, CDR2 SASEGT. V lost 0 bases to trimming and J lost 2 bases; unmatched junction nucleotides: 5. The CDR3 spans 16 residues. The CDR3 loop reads CASSEALADPTDTQYF. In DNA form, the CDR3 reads TGTGCCAGCAGTGAAGCGCTAGCGGACCCCACAGATACGCAGTATTTT.

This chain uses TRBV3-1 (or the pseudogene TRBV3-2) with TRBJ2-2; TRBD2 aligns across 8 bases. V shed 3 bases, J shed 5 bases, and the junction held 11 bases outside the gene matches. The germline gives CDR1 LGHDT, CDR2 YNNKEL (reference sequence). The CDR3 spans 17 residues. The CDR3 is CASSQASPGGLTGELFF. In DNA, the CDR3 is TGTGCCAGCAGCCAGGCGAGCCCGGGGGGGCTAACCGGGGAGCTGTTTTTT.

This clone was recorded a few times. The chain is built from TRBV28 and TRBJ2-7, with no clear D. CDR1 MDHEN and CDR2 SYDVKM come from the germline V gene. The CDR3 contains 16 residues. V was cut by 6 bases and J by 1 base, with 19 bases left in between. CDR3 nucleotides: TGTGCCAGCAGCCTGGAGAGCCGGCCTGATTCCTACGAGCAGTACTTC. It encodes CASSLESRPDSYEQYF. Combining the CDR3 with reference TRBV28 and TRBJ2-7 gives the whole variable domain DVKVTQSSRYLVKRTGEKVFLECVQDMDHENMFWYRQDPGLGLRLIYFSYDVKMKEKGDIPEGYSVSREKKERFSLILESASTNQTSMYLCASSLESRPDSYEQYFGPGTRLTVT.